This T cell receptor beta chain was sequenced in a study of cytotoxic CD8 clonotypes in ibrutinib-treated CLL. Sequencing used immunoSEQ multiplex PCR; TCRdb keeps in-frame clones, though not all of them. This sample carries about 130,000 clones, about four fifths of them seen once, and the ten largest clones take more than 10%. For this clone: Its specificity is unknown.

Study-wide findings and caveats: Clonality increased with ibrutinib response but returned toward baseline at progression. Stable or contracted on treatment, public clonotypes were also uncommon.

The sample in question was PBMCs, obtained after 12 months of ibrutinib treatment. The source is a human donor with chronic lymphocytic leukemia.

CDR3 nucleotide sequence: TGTGCCAGCAGCTTAGGCGGCCCGGGTGAGCAGTACTTC. Its protein product is CASSLGGPGEQYF. The genes are TRBV7-2 and TRBJ2-7; D unclear. Germline CDR1 reads SGHTA; CDR2 reads FQGNSA. This CDR3 is built from 13 residues. V was trimmed by 1 base and J by 7 bases, leaving 11 bases between them.